The 17 T cell receptor beta chains below come from one sample, sequenced in a study of shared clonotypes between healthy human individuals (TCRdb year 2020). The library was made by the immunoSEQ multiplex PCR assay. Sourced from immuneACCESS, this table was stored by TCRdb with only in-frame sequences that have V and J called. A share of the clones is absent; for the studies checked, an unresolved V gene accounts for under half, and the remainder has no known explanation. Present in this sample are under 600,000 clones, 95% to 98% of which were seen just once. The ten largest make up less than 0.065% of the sample. Input material: naive CD4+ T cells sorted from blood. This sample's cell subset or site label indicates: CD45RA+ positively selected. Receptors were obtained from a young woman in good health.

J is TRBJ2-1 and V is TRBV28; 13 bases align to TRBD2. This CDR3 region has 20 residues. Germline V gene data show CDR1 as MDHEN and CDR2 as SYDVKM. V lost 3 bases and J lost 5; bases outside the gene matches: 16. In DNA, the CDR3 is TGTGCCAGCAGTTTGATAGGACTAGCGGGAGTTGGGGGGCGGGACAATGAGCAGTTCTTC. Translation gives CASSLIGLAGVGGRDNEQFF.

The rearrangement links TRBV29-1 to TRBJ2-1; D is perhaps TRBD1 (5 bases). Trimming pared 2 bases from V and 3 bases from J, leaving 17 bases between. The CDR3 runs to 16 residues. CDR1 SQVTM and CDR2 ANQGSEA come from the germline V gene. The CDR3 reads CSVEYLDRPSYNEQFF. The DNA of the CDR3 is TGCAGCGTTGAATACCTCGACAGACCAAGCTACAATGAGCAGTTCTTC.

V gene TRBV18 combines with J gene TRBJ2-1; TRBD1 matches at 8 bases. The CDR3 is 14 amino acids. Germline V gene data show CDR1 as KGHSH and CDR2 as LQKENI. The junction had 6 bases not matched to a gene; V was cut back by 4 bases and J by 7 bases. The CDR3 region is CASSQGQAENEQFF. The CDR3 coding sequence is TGTGCCAGCTCACAGGGACAGGCCGAAAATGAGCAGTTCTTC. The variable domain in full, completed from reference TRBV18 and TRBJ2-1, reads NAGVMQNPRHLVRRRGQEARLRCSPMKGHSHVYWYRQLPEEGLKFMVYLQKENIIDESGMPKERFSAEFPKEGPSILRIQQVVRGDSAAYFCASSQGQAENEQFFGPGTRLTVL.

This chain uses TRBV10-2 with TRBJ2-5, with D unresolved. Between the trimmed V and J ends, which lost 6 bases and 0 bases, there was a span of 11 bases. Germline V gives CDR1 WSHSY, CDR2 SAAADI. The CDR3 consists of 14 residues. CDR3 amino acids: CASRTDVDQETQYF. DNA for the CDR3: TGCGCCAGCAGGACTGACGTCGACCAAGAGACCCAGTACTTC.

The gene calls are TRBV6-6 and TRBJ2-7, with 11 bases aligning to TRBD2. V was clipped by 5 bases and J by 0 bases; unmatched bases: 3. This CDR3 region has 15 residues. The germline V gene encodes CDR1 MNHNY and CDR2 SVGAGI (reference sequence). CDR3 amino acids: CASSRGTSGSYEQYF. In DNA form, the CDR3 reads TGTGCCAGCAGTAGAGGGACTAGCGGCTCCTACGAGCAGTACTTC.

The V call is TRBV7-7, the J call TRBJ1-1; D gene ambiguous. Germline V gives CDR1 SSHAT, CDR2 FNYEAQ (reference sequence). The CDR3 runs to 13 residues. Trimming took off 5 bases at V and 0 bases at J, with 7 bases between the two ends. CDR3 DNA sequence: TGTGCCAGCAGCGAAGACCTGAACACTGAAGCTTTCTTT. It codes for CASSEDLNTEAFF.

The table lists this clone with a count of one. The chain recombines TRBV28 with TRBJ2-7, with no clear D. Trimming shortened V by 6 bases and J by 1 base, and 4 bases separated the two germline ends. The CDR3 runs 11 residues. Germline CDR1 and CDR2: MDHEN and SYDVKM. The CDR3 sequence is CASSQSYEQYF. The CDR3 bases are TGTGCCAGCAGCCAGTCCTACGAGCAGTACTTC.

The gene calls are TRBV25-1 and TRBJ1-1; perhaps TRBD1 as D (5 bases). Germline lookup yields CDR1 MGHDK and CDR2 SYGVNS. The V gene lost 4 bases and the J gene lost 0 bases, with 15 bases spanning the gap. CDR3 length equals 16 residues. The CDR3 coding sequence is TGTGCCAGCAGTGGTCCTAGGGGTGTCATGAACACTGAAGCTTTCTTT. Translation gives CASSGPRGVMNTEAFF.

The V call is TRBV27, the J call TRBJ1-5, with D unresolved. This CDR3 contains 15 residues. V lost 2 bases to trimming and J lost 1 base, with 9 bases between them. Germline assignment: CDR1 MNHEY and CDR2 SMNVEV (reference sequence). CDR3 residues: CASSLRGSSNQPQHF. In nucleotides, the CDR3 is TGTGCCAGCAGTTTACGGGGATCCAGCAATCAGCCCCAGCATTTT.

The V gene is TRBV10-1, the J gene TRBJ2-7; a possible D gene is TRBD2 (6 bases). CDR1 and CDR2 (germline): WNHNN, SYGVQD (reference sequence). V was clipped by 3 bases and J by 7 bases, with 22 bases between them. The CDR3 sequence is 16 residues long. The CDR3 DNA reads as TGCGCCAGCAGTGAAAATCTGCGGGAAGTCGTGGGAGAGCAGTACTTC. Amino acid sequence: CASSENLREVVGEQYF.

The V call is TRBV5-1, the J call TRBJ2-7, with TRBD1 matching over 7 bases. Germline CDR1 SGHRS, CDR2 YFSETQ. V was pared by 4 bases and J by 6 bases, with 7 bases of the junction left unmatched. The CDR3 loop spans 13 amino acids. CDR3 coding DNA: TGCGCCAGCAGCACGGCGACAGGGAGCGAGCAGTACTTC. It codes for CASSTATGSEQYF.

V and J are TRBV14 and TRBJ1-1; D call uncertain. Deletions cut 1 base from V and 3 bases from J, with 6 bases between. CDR3 size: 13 residues. Germline V lookup: CDR1 SGHDN, CDR2 FVKESK. The CDR3 region is CASSQVEDTEAFF. Written as DNA, the CDR3 is TGTGCCAGCAGCCAAGTTGAGGACACTGAAGCTTTCTTT.

The genes are TRBV27 and TRBJ2-1, with D unclear. The CDR3 extends over 16 amino acids. The V gene's germline CDR1 is MNHEY and CDR2 SMNVEV (reference sequence). Trimming cost V 7 bases and J 6 bases, with 22 bases left between them. The CDR3 is CASKEVGSVVFNEQFF. The DNA of the CDR3 is TGTGCCAGCAAAGAAGTGGGGTCAGTTGTTTTCAATGAGCAGTTCTTC.

This rearrangement joins TRBV9 to TRBJ1-5; a weak D match, TRBD1 (5 bases). Looked up from germline, CDR1 is SGDLS and CDR2 is YYNGEE. The CDR3 consists of 15 residues. V lost 0 bases, J lost 1 base, and 8 bases lay in between. This CDR3 reads CASSVVEGSNQPQHF. CDR3 DNA sequence: TGTGCCAGCAGCGTAGTTGAGGGGAGCAATCAGCCCCAGCATTTT.

The V and J genes are TRBV12-2 and TRBJ1-1. TRBV12-2 is deemed a pseudogene. The CDR3 contains 16 residues. The DNA of the CDR3 is TGTGCAAGTCGCAGGGACGGACTCAGGGAGGACACTGAAGCTTTCTTT. It encodes CASRRDGLREDTEAFF.

This clone was detected only once. The J gene is TRBJ2-3, the V gene TRBV19, with 15 bases aligning to TRBD2. Looked up from germline, CDR1 is LNHDA and CDR2 is SQIVND (reference sequence). With V trimmed by 6 bases and J by 5 bases, 9 bases remained unmatched. CDR3 length: 17 amino acids. In nucleotides, the CDR3 is TGTGCCAGTAGCCTTGGGGGACTAGCGGGAGGAGGAGATACGCAGTATTTT. This codes for CASSLGGLAGGGDTQYF.

This chain joins TRBV27 and TRBJ1-5; 10 nucleotides align to TRBD1. The germline CDR1 and CDR2 sequences are MNHEY and SMNVEV (reference sequence). This CDR3 is 15 amino acids long. V lost 4 bases to trimming and J lost 6 bases; unmatched junction nucleotides: 6. CDR3 coding DNA: TGTGCCAGCAGTTCCGGGACAGGGGATGGTCAGCCCCAGCATTTT. It specifies CASSSGTGDGQPQHF.